This T cell receptor (beta chain) was sequenced during a study of cytomegalovirus exposure and HLA in healthy donors. Study in general: Around 81% of approximately 400 genotyped donors fell in the Caucasian-associated ancestry cluster. Findings and caveats of the study: In vitro assays verified that three CMV-associated chains recognized CMV antigens specifically. Sequence variants that were highly shared formed a cluster that was likely a sequencing artifact. V- and J-gene trimming in TCR beta was tied to a missense DCLRE1C variant by an analysis performed later.

As regards this clone: Its antigen is as yet unknown.

Trimming pared 3 bases from V and 3 bases from J, leaving 12 bases between. The CDR3 is 15 amino acids. CDR1 and CDR2 (germline): SGHTA, FQGNSA. Researchers ran the PCR with 60 Vbeta and 13 Jbeta primers. Method: immunoSEQ multiplex PCR; TCRdb's copy keeps in-frame clones and lacks some. Found here are some 96,000 clones, around 80% of them singletons; the top ten hold about 0.71%. This receptor was identified in a woman aged 55-75 years in good health and CMV-seronegative. Sequencing input: PBMCs. This chain joins TRBV7-2 and TRBJ1-5; D is perhaps TRBD1 (6 bases). CDR3 sequence: CASSFGGGANQPQHF. CDR3 sequence (DNA): TGTGCCAGCAGCTTCGGAGGGGGGGCCAATCAGCCCCAGCATTTT.